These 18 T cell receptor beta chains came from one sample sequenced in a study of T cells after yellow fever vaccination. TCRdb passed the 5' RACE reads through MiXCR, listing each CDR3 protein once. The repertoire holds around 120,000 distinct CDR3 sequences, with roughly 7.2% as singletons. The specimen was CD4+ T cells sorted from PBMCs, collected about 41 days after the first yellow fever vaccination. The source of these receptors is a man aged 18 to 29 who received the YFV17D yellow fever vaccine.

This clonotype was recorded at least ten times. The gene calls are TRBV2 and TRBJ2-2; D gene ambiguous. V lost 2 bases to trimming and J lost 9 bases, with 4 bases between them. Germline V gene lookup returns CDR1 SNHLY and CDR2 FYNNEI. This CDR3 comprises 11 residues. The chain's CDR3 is CASSESRELFF. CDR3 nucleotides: TGTGCCAGCAGTGAATCCAGGGAGCTGTTTTTT.

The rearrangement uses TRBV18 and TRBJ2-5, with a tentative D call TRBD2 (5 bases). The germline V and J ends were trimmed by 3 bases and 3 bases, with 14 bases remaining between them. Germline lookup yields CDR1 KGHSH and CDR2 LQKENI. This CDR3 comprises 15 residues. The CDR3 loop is CASSPPPDSEETQYF. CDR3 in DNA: TGTGCCAGCTCACCCCCTCCGGACTCCGAAGAGACCCAGTACTTC. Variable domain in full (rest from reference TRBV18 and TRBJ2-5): NAGVMQNPRHLVRRRGQEARLRCSPMKGHSHVYWYRQLPEEGLKFMVYLQKENIIDESGMPKERFSAEFPKEGPSILRIQQVVRGDSAAYFCASSPPPDSEETQYFGPGTRLLVL.

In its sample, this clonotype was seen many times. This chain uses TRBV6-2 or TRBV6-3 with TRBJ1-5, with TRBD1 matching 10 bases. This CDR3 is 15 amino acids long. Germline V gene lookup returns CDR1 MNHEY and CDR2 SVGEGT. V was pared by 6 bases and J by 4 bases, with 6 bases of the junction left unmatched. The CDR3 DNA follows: TGTGCCAGCAGACGTTGGACAGGGGGGAATCAGCCCCAGCATTTT. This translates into CASRRWTGGNQPQHF.

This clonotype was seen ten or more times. The CDR3, as DNA: TGCGCCAGCAGCTCGGCGGGGGGCTCTGGGGCCAACGTCCTGACTTTC. The encoded protein is CASSSAGGSGANVLTF. V usage is TRBV5-1 and J usage is TRBJ2-6; 8 positions agree with TRBD2. The length of the CDR3 is 16 residues. Trimming at V came to 3 bases and at J to 0 bases, leaving 2 bases not matched to a gene. Germline V gene sequence: CDR1 SGHRS, CDR2 YFSETQ.

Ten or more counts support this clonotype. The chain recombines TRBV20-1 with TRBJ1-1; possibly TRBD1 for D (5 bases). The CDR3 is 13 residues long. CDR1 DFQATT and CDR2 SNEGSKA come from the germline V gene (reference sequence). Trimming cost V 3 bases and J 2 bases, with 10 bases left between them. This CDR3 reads CSASPGDNTEAFF. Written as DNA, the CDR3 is TGCAGTGCTAGCCCGGGGGACAACACTGAAGCTTTCTTT.

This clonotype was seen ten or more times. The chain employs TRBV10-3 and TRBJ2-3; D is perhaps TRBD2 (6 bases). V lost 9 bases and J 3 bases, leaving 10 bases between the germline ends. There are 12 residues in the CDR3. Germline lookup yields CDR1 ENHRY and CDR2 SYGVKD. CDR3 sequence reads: CAIGSGTDTQYF. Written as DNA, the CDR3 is TGTGCCATAGGAAGCGGGACAGATACGCAGTATTTT.

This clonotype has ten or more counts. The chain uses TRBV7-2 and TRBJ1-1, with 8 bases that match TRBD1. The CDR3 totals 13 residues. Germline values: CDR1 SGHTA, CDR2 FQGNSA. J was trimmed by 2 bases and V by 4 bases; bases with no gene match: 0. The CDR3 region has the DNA TGTGCCAGCAGCTCAGGGGGCAACACTGAAGCTTTCTTT. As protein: CASSSGGNTEAFF.

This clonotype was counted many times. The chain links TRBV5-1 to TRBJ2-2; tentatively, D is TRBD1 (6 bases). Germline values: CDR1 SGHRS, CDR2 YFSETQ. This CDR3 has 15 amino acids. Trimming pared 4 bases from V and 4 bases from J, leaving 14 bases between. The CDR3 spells CASSQQGSGTGELFF. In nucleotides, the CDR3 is TGCGCCAGCAGCCAACAGGGTTCGGGCACCGGGGAGCTGTTTTTT. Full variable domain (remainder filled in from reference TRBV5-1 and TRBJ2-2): KAGVTQTPRYLIKTRGQQVTLSCSPISGHRSVSWYQQTPGQGLQFLFEYFSETQRNKGNFPGRFSGRQFSNSRSEMNVSTLELGDSALYLCASSQQGSGTGELFFGEGSRLTVL.

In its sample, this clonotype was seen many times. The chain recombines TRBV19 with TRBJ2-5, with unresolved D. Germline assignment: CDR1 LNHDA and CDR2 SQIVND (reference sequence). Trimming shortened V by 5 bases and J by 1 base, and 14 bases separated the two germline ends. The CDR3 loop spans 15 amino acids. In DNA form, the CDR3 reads TGTGCCAGTAGTTCGGTAAAAACCGGCCAAGAGACCCAGTACTTC. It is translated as CASSSVKTGQETQYF. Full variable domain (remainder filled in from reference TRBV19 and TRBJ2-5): DGGITQSPKYLFRKEGQNVTLSCEQNLNHDAMYWYRQDPGQGLRLIYYSQIVNDFQKGDIAEGYSVSREKKESFPLTVTSAQKNPTAFYLCASSSVKTGQETQYFGPGTRLLVL.

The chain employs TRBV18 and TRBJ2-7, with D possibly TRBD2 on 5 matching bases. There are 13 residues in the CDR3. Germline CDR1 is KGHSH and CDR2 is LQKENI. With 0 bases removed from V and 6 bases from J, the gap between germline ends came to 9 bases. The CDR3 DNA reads TGTGCCAGCTCACCACCGACTGAGGGCGAGCAGTACTTC. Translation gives CASSPPTEGEQYF.

CDR3 region: CASSFEPSTDTQYF. In nucleotides, the CDR3 is TGTGCCAGCAGCTTCGAACCGAGCACAGATACGCAGTATTTT. This rearrangement joins TRBV7-3 to TRBJ2-3, with D unclear. CDR3 length equals 14 residues. Germline values: CDR1 SGHTA, CDR2 FQGTGA. Between the trimmed V and J ends, which lost 3 bases and 0 bases, there was a span of 7 bases. The whole variable domain, remainder taken from reference TRBV7-3 and TRBJ2-3, is GAGVSQTPSNKVTEKGKYVELRCDPISGHTALYWYRQSLGQGPEFLIYFQGTGAADDSGLPNDRFFAVRPEGSVSTLKIQRTERGDSAVYLCASSFEPSTDTQYFGPGTRLTVL.

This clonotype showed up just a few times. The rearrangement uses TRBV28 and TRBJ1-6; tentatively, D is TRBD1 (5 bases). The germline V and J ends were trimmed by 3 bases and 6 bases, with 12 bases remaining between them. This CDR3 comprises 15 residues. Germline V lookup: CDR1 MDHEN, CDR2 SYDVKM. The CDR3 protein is CASSFPGLTNSPLHF. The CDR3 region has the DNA TGTGCCAGCAGTTTTCCGGGACTTACTAATTCACCCCTCCACTTT. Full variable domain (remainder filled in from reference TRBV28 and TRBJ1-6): DVKVTQSSRYLVKRTGEKVFLECVQDMDHENMFWYRQDPGLGLRLIYFSYDVKMKEKGDIPEGYSVSREKKERFSLILESASTNQTSMYLCASSFPGLTNSPLHFGNGTRLTVT.

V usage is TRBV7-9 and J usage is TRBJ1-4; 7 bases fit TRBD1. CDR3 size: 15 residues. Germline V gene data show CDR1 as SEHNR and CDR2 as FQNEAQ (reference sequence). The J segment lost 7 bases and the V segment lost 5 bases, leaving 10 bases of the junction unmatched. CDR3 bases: TGTGCCAGCAGCCTAAGCAGGGGGTATGTTGAAAAACTGTTTTTT. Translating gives CASSLSRGYVEKLFF. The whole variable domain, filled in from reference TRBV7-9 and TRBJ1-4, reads DTGVSQNPRHKITKRGQNVTFRCDPISEHNRLYWYRQTLGQGPEFLTYFQNEAQLEKSRLLSDRFSAERPKGSFSTLEIQRTEQGDSAMYLCASSLSRGYVEKLFFGSGTQLSVL.

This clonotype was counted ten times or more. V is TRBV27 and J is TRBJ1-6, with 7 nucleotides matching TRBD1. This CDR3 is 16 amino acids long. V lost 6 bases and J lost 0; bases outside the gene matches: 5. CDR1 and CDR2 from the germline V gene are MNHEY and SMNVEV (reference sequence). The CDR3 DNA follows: TGTGCCAGCAGGGCGGGACAGAGCTCCTATAATTCACCCCTCCACTTT. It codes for CASRAGQSSYNSPLHF.

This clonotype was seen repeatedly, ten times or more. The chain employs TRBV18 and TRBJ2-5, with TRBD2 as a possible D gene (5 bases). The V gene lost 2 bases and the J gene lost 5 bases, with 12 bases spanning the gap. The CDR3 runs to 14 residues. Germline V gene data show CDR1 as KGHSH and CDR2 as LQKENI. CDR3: CASSPYGDQETQYF. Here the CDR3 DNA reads TGTGCCAGCTCACCATACGGGGATCAGGAGACCCAGTACTTC.

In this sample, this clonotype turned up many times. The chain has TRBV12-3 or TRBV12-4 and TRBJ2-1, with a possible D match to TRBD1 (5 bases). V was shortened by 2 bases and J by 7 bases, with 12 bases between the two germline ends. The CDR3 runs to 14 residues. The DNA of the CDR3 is TGTGCCAGCAGTTTACCCCAGGGTGCGAATGAGCAGTTCTTC. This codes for CASSLPQGANEQFF.

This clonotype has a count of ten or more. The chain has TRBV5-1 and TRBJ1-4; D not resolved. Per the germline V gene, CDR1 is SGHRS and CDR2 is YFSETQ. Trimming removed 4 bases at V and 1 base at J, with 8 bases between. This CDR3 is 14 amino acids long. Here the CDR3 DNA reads TGCGCCAGCAGCCGTGGACGAACTAATGAAAAACTGTTTTTT. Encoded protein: CASSRGRTNEKLFF.

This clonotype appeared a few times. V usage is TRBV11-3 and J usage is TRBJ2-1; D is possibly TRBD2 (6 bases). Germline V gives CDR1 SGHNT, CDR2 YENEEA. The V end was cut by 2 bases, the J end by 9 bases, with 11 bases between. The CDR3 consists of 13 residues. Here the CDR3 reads CASSLRLEGEQFF. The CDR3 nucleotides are TGTGCCAGCAGCTTAAGACTAGAGGGTGAGCAGTTCTTC.